Listed below are T cell receptor beta chains from one sample, sequenced in a study of control samples from healthy donors and cancer patients. Measured with immunoSEQ multiplex PCR; TCRdb has only the in-frame clones, and not every one. The table has fewer than 300,000 clones, around 80% seen once. The sequenced sample was PBMCs. Receptor source: a woman in her sixties or seventies with lung cancer. Both conserved end residues are part of each CDR3. The D gene is left open where the match is weak. Where a row states a size, it is once, few, many or the class of an expanded clone; other rows omit it.

.,TRBD1,TRBV19,TRBJ1-4,14,TGTGCCAGTAGTGGACAGGGGAGGAATGAAAAACTGTTTTTT,CASSGQGRNEKLFF
.,.,TRBV5-6,TRBJ2-3,13,TGTGCCAGCAGTTTTCCAGGTACAGATACGCAGTATTTT,CASSFPGTDTQYF
.,.,TRBV5-6,TRBJ2-7,13,TGTGCCAGCAGTAGGGACGATAACTACGAGCAGTACTTC,CASSRDDNYEQYF
.,.,TRBV6-5,TRBJ1-1,13,TGTGCCAGCACCTCACCCCGTAACACTGAAGCTTTCTTT,CASTSPRNTEAFF
few,.,TRBV2,TRBJ1-6,15,TGTGCCAGTAGAGGGTTTCGGACACCTACTTCACCCCTCCACTTT,CASRGFRTPTSPLHF
.,.,TRBV6-6,TRBJ1-2,16,TGTGCCAGCAGTTACCCCACAGGGCCCGGTGACTATGGCTACACCTTC,CASSYPTGPGDYGYTF
.,.,TRBV18,TRBJ1-1,15,TGTGCCAGCTCACCGTCGCCGGGAGCGGACACTGAAGCTTTCTTT,CASSPSPGADTEAFF
.,.,TRBV7-9,TRBJ1-1,12,TGTGCCAGCAGCTTAGACAGGCCTGAAGCTTTCTTT,CASSLDRPEAFF
.,.,TRBV7-6,TRBJ1-3,15,TGTGCCAGCAGCTTAGATCACAGCTCTGGAAACACCATATATTTT,CASSLDHSSGNTIYF
.,.,TRBV28,TRBJ2-4,15,TGTGCCAGCATGGGTGGTGAAGCGGCCAAAAACATTCAGTACTTC,CASMGGEAAKNIQYF
.,.,TRBV2,TRBJ1-4,15,TGTGCCAGCAGTGAAGAGGGTGGGGTAGGGGAAAAACTGTTTTTT,CASSEEGGVGEKLFF
.,TRBD1,TRBV29-1,TRBJ2-1,12,TGCAGCGTTGATGAGGGACAGTCTAAAAAGTTCTTC,CSVDEGQSKKFF
.,TRBD1,TRBV28,TRBJ1-2,17,TGTGCCAGCAGTTTAGCTGGACAGGTAGAGATTAACTATGGCTACACCTTC,CASSLAGQVEINYGYTF
.,.,TRBV20-1,TRBJ2-1,11,TGCAGTGCTAGGCTAACCAATGAGCAGTTCTTC,CSARLTNEQFF
.,.,TRBV27,TRBJ2-7,17,TGTGCCAGCAGTTTATCGGGCCCTGGCAGGACCTCCTACGAGCAGTACTTC,CASSLSGPGRTSYEQYF
many,.,TRBV30,TRBJ1-4,15,TGTGCCTGGAGTGGCCCCCGGCAGGGGCCTGAAAAACTGTTTTTT,CAWSGPRQGPEKLFF
few,TRBD2,TRBV10-2,TRBJ2-1,15,TGCGCCAGCAGTGAGTCACTAGCGGGGATTAGTGAGCAGTTCTTC,CASSESLAGISEQFF
.,.,TRBV6-5,TRBJ2-5,16,TGTGCCAGCAGTTCCACTACCGGGATACAAAAAGAGACCCAGTACTTC,CASSSTTGIQKETQYF
.,TRBD2,TRBV7-2,TRBJ2-7,16,TGTGCCAGCAGCTTGGACTCGGGGGGTCTTACCTACGAGCAGTACTTC,CASSLDSGGLTYEQYF
once,TRBD2,TRBV7-9,TRBJ2-5,15,TGTGCCAGCAGCACGACTAGCGGGAGGGCAGAGACCCAGTACTTC,CASSTTSGRAETQYF
.,TRBD2,TRBV3-1/TRBV3-2,TRBJ2-1,15,TGTGCCAGCAAGAACGCGGGGGGCCCCTACAATGAGCAGTTCTTC,CASKNAGGPYNEQFF
hyperexpanded,TRBD2,TRBV18,TRBJ2-1,16,TGTGCCAGCTCACCTCTCGCGGGGGGTGGCTACAATGAGCAGTTCTTC,CASSPLAGGGYNEQFF
.,TRBD2,TRBV5-1,TRBJ2-5,18,TGCGCCAGCAGCTTGGCTTTTGCTAGCGGGGCCCTCCAAGAGACCCAGTACTTC,CASSLAFASGALQETQYF
.,.,TRBV30,TRBJ1-2,13,TGTGCCTGGATCCCCCGGACAGCCAGAGGCTACACCTTC,CAWIPRTARGYTF
few,.,TRBV3-1/TRBV3-2,TRBJ2-7,14,TGTGCCAGCAGCCAAGGGGCAGGGATCTACGAGCAGTACTTC,CASSQGAGIYEQYF
once,.,TRBV27,TRBJ1-2,13,TGTGCCAGCAGATGGACGGGGGGCTATGGCTACACCTTC,CASRWTGGYGYTF
.,TRBD2,TRBV7-9,TRBJ2-3,16,TGTGCCAGCAGCAAATGGGGCGGGGGAAGCACAGATACGCAGTATTTT,CASSKWGGGSTDTQYF
.,.,TRBV27,TRBJ2-5,17,TGTGCCAGCAGTTCCGGCTCCGGACGGGCAGGGTCGGGGACCCAGTACTTC,CASSSGSGRAGSGTQYF
.,.,TRBV7-9,TRBJ2-5,16,TGTGCCAGCAGCTTCTTAGAGACAGAAAACCAAGAGACCCAGTACTTC,CASSFLETENQETQYF
.,TRBD1,TRBV7-8,TRBJ2-1,14,TGTGCCAGCAGCATCCGGGACAGGGTTCATGAGCAGTTCTTC,CASSIRDRVHEQFF
.,.,TRBV2,TRBJ1-1,14,TGTGCCAGCAAGCCCAATCTCAAAAGCAATGAAGCTTTCTTT,CASKPNLKSNEAFF
.,TRBD2,TRBV5-1,TRBJ2-3,16,TGCGCCAGCAGCTCCGGGACTAGCGGAGAGGCAGATACGCAGTATTTT,CASSSGTSGEADTQYF
.,TRBD1,TRBV19,TRBJ1-6,14,TGTGCCAGTAAGTTCGGGACAGGGAATTCACCCCTCCACTTT,CASKFGTGNSPLHF
.,.,TRBV27,TRBJ2-7,12,TGTGCCAGCGGCCAGCGGTTCTACGAGCAGTACTTC,CASGQRFYEQYF
.,.,TRBV24-1,TRBJ2-3,16,TGTGCCACCAGTGATTTGGTCTCGGGGTCCACAGATACGCAGTATTTT,CATSDLVSGSTDTQYF
few,TRBD1,TRBV6-6,TRBJ1-1,14,TGTGCCAGCAGTCAGACAGGGGGAGCCTCTGAAGCTTTCTTT,CASSQTGGASEAFF
.,TRBD2,TRBV6-6,TRBJ2-7,15,TGTGCCAGCACCCTCACTAGCGGGGGATCCTACGAGCAGTACTTC,CASTLTSGGSYEQYF